This TCR beta chain came from a study of T cells in tuberculosis. Study findings and constraints: The TCR-beta difference was not significant; alpha differences partly reflected length. Selection depended on which cryopreserved specimens were available. Active tuberculosis TCR-alpha repertoires lay closer to GMM-specific TCRs than IGRA-negative controls, suggesting clonal expansion.

On this clone: Its specificity is not known.

The repertoire was sequenced with immunoSEQ multiplex PCR; TCRdb's copy has only in-frame clones and lacks some. The repertoire holds tens of thousands of clones, roughly 96% seen once, with roughly 7% in the top ten. Germline V CDR1 and CDR2: SGHAT, FQNNGV. The CDR3 loop spans 14 amino acids. Trimming left V 4 bases short and J 3 bases short, with 13 bases between. The sequencing sample was made of PBMCs. The chain recombines TRBV11-2 with TRBJ2-7, with D tentatively TRBD1 (6 bases). This TCR was sampled from a donor aged 10-29 years with latent tuberculosis or without tuberculosis infection. The CDR3, as DNA: TGTGCCAGCAGCTCCCCGGCAGGGGTCTACGAGCAGTACTTC. Translating it yields CASSSPAGVYEQYF. Full variable domain (missing parts from reference TRBV11-2 and TRBJ2-7): EAGVAQSPRYKIIEKRQSVAFWCNPISGHATLYWYQQILGQGPKLLIQFQNNGVVDDSQLPKDRFSAERLKGVDSTLKIQPAKLEDSAVYLCASSSPAGVYEQYFGPGTRLTVT.